This T cell receptor (beta chain) originates from a study of OX40 agonist ivuxolimab in advanced cancers. This clone was observed once. This CDR3 has 16 amino acids. V lost 3 bases and J lost 0, with 15 bases in between. Per germline, CDR1 SGHNT and CDR2 YYREEE (reference sequence). Produced via immunoSEQ multiplex PCR; TCRdb's table is partial and in-frame only. The data hold some 48,000 clones, with roughly 77% observed a single time. Specimen: CD4+ or CD8+ T cells sorted from blood, collected in a trial of the OX40 agonist ivuxolimab. This receptor was identified in an adult with an advanced solid tumor such as melanoma, head and neck, liver or kidney cancer. The gene calls are TRBV5-4 and TRBJ2-5; D perhaps matches TRBD2 (7 bases). As DNA, the CDR3 is TGTGCCAGCAGCTCGGGGGGCGGCCCCTACCAAGAGACCCAGTACTTC. This encodes CASSSGGGPYQETQYF.